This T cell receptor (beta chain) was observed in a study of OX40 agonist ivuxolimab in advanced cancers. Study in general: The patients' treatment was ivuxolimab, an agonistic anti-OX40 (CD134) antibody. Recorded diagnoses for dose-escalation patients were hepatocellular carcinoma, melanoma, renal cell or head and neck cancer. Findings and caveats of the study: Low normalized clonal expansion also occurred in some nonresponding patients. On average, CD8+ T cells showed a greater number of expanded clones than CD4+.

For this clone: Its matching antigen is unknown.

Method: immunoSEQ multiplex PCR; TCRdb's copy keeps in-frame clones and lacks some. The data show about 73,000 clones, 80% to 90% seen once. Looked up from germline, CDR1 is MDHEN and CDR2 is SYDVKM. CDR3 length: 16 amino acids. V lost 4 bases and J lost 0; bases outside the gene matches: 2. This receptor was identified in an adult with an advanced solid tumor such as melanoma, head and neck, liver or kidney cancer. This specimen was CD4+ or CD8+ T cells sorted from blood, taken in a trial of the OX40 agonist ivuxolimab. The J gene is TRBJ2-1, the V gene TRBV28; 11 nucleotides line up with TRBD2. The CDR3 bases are TGTGCCAGCAGTTCCCTAGCGGGAGGCTCCTACAATGAGCAGTTCTTC. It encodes CASSSLAGGSYNEQFF.